This T cell receptor beta chain was captured by sequencing in a study of vaccination and CD4 T cells after COVID-19. Noted time point: late sampling 161 to 241 days after vaccination in three convalescent patients. Treatment: approximately nine-day PBMC culture with coronavirus spike peptide pools or control peptides (ViraFEST assay). ViraFEST used peptide pools to expand antigen-specific T cells and subsequently sequenced their TCRs. General study points: Spike mono-reactivity was found in 304 of the 307 vaccine-specific clones identified in convalescent patients.

An Oncomine TCR Beta short-read assay was used to sequence the DNA from cultured CD4+ T cells. Once CD4+ T cells had been cultured, genomic DNA was extracted from them. TCRdb re-derived calls from the PCR reads in MiXCR, one entry per CDR3 protein. The table shows 23,000 or so distinct CDR3 sequences, with 30% occurring only once. The CDR3 covers 15 residues. CDR1 and CDR2 (germline): MNHEY, SVGEGT. Germline trimming cut 6 bases from V and 4 bases from J; bases unmatched to any gene: 12. About this clonotype: Its antigen is currently unknown.

The sequencing here drew on CD4+ T cells from blood, cultured in vitro, taken about 7 months after SARS-CoV-2 vaccination. The chain carries TRBV6-2 or TRBV6-3 and TRBJ2-7; 7 bases line up with TRBD2. This clonotype was obtained from a human donor who had recovered from COVID-19. For the CDR3, the DNA is TGTGCCAGCAGCGCGGCGTACTCTAGCGGATACGAGCAGTACTTC. This gives the protein CASSAAYSSGYEQYF.